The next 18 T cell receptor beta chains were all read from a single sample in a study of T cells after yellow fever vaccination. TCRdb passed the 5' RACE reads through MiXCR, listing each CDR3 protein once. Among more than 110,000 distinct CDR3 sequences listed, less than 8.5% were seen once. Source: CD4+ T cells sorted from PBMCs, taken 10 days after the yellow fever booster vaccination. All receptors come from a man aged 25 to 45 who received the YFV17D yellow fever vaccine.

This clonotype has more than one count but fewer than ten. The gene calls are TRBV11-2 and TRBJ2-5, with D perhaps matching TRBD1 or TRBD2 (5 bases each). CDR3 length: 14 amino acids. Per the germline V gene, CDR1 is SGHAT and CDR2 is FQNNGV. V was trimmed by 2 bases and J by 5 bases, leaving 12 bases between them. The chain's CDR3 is CASSLRQRGETQYF. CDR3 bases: TGTGCCAGCAGCTTAAGACAGCGAGGGGAGACCCAGTACTTC.

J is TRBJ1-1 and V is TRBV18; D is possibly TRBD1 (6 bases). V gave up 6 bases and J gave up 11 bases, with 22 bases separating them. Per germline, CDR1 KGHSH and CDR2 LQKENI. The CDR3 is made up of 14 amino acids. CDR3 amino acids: CASSPGGGPTRAFF. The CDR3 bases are TGTGCCAGCTCTCCGGGGGGGGGCCCGACGAGGGCTTTCTTT.

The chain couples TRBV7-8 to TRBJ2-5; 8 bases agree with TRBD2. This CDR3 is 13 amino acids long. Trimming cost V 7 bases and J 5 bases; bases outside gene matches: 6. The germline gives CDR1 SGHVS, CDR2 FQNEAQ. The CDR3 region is CASTGGTWETQYF. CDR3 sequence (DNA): TGTGCCAGCACGGGGGGGACTTGGGAGACCCAGTACTTC.

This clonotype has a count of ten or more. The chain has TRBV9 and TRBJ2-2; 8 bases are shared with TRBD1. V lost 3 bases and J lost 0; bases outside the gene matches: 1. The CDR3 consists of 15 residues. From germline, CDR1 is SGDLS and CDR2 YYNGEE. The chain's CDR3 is CASSETGANTGELFF. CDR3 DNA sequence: TGTGCCAGCAGCGAGACAGGGGCGAACACCGGGGAGCTGTTTTTT.

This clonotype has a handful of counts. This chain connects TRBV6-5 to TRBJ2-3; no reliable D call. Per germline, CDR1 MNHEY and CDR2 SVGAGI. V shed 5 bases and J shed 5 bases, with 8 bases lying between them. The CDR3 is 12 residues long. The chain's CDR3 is CASSNIRDTQYF. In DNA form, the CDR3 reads TGTGCCAGCAGTAACATCCGAGATACGCAGTATTTT.

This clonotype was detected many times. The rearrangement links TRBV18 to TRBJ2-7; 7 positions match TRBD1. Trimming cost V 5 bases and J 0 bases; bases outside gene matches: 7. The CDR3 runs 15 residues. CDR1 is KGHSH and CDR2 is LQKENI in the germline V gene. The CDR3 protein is CASSRDSGSSYEQYF. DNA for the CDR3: TGTGCCAGCTCAAGGGACAGCGGAAGCTCCTACGAGCAGTACTTC.

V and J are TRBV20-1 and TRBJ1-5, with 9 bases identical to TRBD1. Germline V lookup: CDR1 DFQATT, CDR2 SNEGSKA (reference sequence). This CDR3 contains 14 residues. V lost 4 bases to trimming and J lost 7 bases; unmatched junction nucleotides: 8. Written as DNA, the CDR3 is TGCAGTGCTATTTTGACAGGGGGAGAGCAGCCCCAGCATTTT. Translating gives CSAILTGGEQPQHF.

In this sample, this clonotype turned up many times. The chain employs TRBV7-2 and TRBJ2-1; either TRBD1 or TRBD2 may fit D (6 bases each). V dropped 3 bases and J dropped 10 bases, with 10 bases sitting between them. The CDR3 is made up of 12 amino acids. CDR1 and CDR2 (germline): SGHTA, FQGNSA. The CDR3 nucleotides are TGTGCCAGCAGCTTGGGGGGCCGGGAGCAGTTCTTC. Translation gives CASSLGGREQFF.

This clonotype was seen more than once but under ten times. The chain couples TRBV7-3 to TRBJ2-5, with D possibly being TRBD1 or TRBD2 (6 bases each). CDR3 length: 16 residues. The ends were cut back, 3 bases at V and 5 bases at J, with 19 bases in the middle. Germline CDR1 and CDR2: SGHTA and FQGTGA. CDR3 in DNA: TGTGCCAGCAGCTTGGAGGGGGGAGTGGCGGCGGAGACCCAGTACTTC. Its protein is CASSLEGGVAAETQYF.

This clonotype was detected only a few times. CDR3 loop: CASSYFGETQYF. CDR3 in DNA: TGTGCCAGCAGTTACTTCGGAGAGACCCAGTACTTC. The rearrangement links TRBV6-2 or TRBV6-3 to TRBJ2-5; D remains unclear. The CDR3 runs 12 residues. V lost 1 base and J lost 4, with 4 bases in between. Germline loops: CDR1 MNHEY, CDR2 SVGEGT.

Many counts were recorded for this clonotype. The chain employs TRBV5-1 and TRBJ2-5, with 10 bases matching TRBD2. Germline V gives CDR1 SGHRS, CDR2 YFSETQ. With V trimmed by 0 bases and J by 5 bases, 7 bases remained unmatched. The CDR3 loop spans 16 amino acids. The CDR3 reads CASSLGASGSSETQYF. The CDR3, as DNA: TGCGCCAGCAGCTTGGGGGCTAGCGGGAGTTCGGAGACCCAGTACTTC.

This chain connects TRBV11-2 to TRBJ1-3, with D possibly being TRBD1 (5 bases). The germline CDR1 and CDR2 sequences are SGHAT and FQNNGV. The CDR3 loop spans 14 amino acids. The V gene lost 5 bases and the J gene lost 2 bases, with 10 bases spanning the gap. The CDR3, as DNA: TGTGCCAGCAGCCCCAGGGAGACTGGAAACACCATATATTTT. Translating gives CASSPRETGNTIYF.

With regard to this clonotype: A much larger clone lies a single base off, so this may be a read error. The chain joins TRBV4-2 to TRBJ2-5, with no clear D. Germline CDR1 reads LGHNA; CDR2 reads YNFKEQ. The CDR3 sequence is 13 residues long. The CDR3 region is CASSQADQESQYF. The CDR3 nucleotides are TGTGCCAGCAGCCAGGCAGACCAAGAGTCCCAGTACTTC.

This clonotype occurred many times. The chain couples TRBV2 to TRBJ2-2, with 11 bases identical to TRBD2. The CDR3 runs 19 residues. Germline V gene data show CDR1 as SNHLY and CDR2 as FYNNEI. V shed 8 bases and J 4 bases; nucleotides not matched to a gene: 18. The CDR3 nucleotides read TGTGCCAGCCACCCCCCCGGGACTAGCGGCCAACGATTCACCGGGGAGCTGTTTTTT. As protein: CASHPPGTSGQRFTGELFF.

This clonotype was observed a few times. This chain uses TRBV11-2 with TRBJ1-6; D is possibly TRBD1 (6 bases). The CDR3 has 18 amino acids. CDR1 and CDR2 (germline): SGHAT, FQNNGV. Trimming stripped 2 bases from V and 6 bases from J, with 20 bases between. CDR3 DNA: TGTGCCAGCAGCTTACTGATGGGGGGCGGTGGCCTTAATTCACCCCTCCACTTT. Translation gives CASSLLMGGGGLNSPLHF.

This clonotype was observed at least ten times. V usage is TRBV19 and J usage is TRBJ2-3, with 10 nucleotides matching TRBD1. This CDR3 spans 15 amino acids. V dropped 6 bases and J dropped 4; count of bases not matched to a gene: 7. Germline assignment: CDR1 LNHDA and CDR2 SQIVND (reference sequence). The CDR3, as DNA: TGTGCCAGTAGACGACAGGGGGCGCGGGCAGATACGCAGTATTTT. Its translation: CASRRQGARADTQYF.

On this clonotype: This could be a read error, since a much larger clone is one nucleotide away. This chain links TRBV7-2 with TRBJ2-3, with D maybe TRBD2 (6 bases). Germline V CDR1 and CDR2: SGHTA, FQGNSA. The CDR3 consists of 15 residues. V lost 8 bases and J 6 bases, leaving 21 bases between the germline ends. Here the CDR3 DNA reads TGTGCCAGCGGCAGAACCCTGACTAGGCAGGATACGCAGTATTTT. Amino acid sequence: CASGRTLTRQDTQYF.

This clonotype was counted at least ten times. The CDR3 here is CASSLTSGSRIQYF. In nucleotides, the CDR3 is TGTGCCAGCAGCCTCACTAGCGGCTCGCGCATTCAGTACTTC. This rearrangement joins TRBV9 to TRBJ2-4, with 8 bases fitting TRBD2. Germline V gene data show CDR1 as SGDLS and CDR2 as YYNGEE. The CDR3 has 14 amino acids. J was trimmed by 9 bases and V by 4 bases; bases with no gene match: 9.